This T cell receptor (beta chain) was identified in a study of T-cell memory formation after mild COVID-19. Study-level results: The appearance of some responding clones in pre-infection memory suggested that cross-reactive memory joined.

This clonotype was found many times. Its antigen is currently unknown. Looked up from germline, CDR1 is SGHAT and CDR2 is FQNNGV. CDR3 length: 12 residues. V was trimmed by 4 bases and J by 7 bases, leaving 5 bases between them. Sample barcodes and UMIs were carried by the TCR alpha and TCR beta cDNA libraries that 5'RACE generated with constant-segment primers. MiXCR was run by TCRdb on the 5' RACE reads, yielding one entry per CDR3 protein. The repertoire holds 150,000 to 200,000 distinct CDR3 sequences, with about 14% as singletons. The chain combines TRBV11-2 with TRBJ1-6; D is ambiguous. The receptor was isolated from an adult woman who had mild COVID-19 (a few samples of this study predate the infection). Cell type and time point are not known. The sequencing sample was made of PBMCs or a T cell subset sorted from them (not recorded which). The CDR3 sequence is CASSSPNSPLHF. The CDR3 DNA reads as TGTGCCAGCAGCTCGCCCAATTCACCCCTCCACTTT.